This T cell receptor (beta chain) stems from a study of T cell responses to AZD1222 COVID-19 vaccine. Clones were sequenced by immunoSEQ multiplex PCR, and TCRdb holds only the in-frame ones, with some missing. This table holds about 110,000 clones, 86% found once. This receptor was identified in an adult in good health. This material consisted of peripheral blood, taken on day 0 of AZD1222 vaccination.

This chain's CDR3 is CASSFQGTKNTEAFF. CDR3 sequence (DNA): TGTGCCAGCAGTTTCCAGGGGACAAAGAACACTGAAGCTTTCTTT. The chain couples TRBV27 to TRBJ1-1; TRBD1 is a possible D gene (6 bases). Germline CDR1 is MNHEY and CDR2 is SMNVEV (reference sequence). V gave up 3 bases and J gave up 1 base, with 12 bases separating them. The CDR3 contains 15 residues.